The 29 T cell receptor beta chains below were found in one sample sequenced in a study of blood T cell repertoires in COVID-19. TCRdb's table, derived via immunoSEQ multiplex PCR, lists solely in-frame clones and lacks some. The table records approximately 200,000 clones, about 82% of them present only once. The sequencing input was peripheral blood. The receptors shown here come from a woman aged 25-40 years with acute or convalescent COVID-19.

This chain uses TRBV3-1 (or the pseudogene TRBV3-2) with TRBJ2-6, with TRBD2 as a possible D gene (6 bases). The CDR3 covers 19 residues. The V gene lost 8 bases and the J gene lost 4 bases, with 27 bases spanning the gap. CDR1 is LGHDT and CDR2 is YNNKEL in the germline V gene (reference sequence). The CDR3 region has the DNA TGTGCCAGCGCCCCGACGATAGGGGAAGCGGGCTCCGGGGCCAACGTCCTGACTTTC. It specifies CASAPTIGEAGSGANVLTF.

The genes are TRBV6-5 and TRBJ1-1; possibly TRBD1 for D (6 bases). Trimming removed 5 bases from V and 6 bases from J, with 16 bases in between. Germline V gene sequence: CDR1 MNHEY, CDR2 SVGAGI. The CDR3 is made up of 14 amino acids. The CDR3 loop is CASSPVGGAPEAFF. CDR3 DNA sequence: TGTGCCAGCAGTCCGGTGGGGGGGGCCCCTGAAGCTTTCTTT.

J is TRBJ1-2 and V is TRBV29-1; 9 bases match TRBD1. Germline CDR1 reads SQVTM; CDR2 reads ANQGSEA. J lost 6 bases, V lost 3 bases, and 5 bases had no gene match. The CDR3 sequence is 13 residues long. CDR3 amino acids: CSVERGQGHGYTF. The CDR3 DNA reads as TGCAGCGTTGAGAGGGGACAGGGTCATGGCTACACCTTC.

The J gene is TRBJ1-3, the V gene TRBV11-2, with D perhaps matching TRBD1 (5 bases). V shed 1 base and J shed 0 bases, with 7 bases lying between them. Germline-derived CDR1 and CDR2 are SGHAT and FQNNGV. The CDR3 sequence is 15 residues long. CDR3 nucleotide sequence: TGTGCCAGCAGCTTAGGGGGCGACTCTGGAAACACCATATATTTT. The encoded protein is CASSLGGDSGNTIYF.

CDR3 sequence reads: CASSSVPPNYGYTF. As DNA, the CDR3 is TGTGCCAGCAGTAGCGTGCCCCCTAACTATGGCTACACCTTC. This chain links TRBV28 with TRBJ1-2; D gene unclear. CDR3 length: 14 amino acids. Looked up from germline, CDR1 is MDHEN and CDR2 is SYDVKM. Trimming removed 5 bases from V and 0 bases from J, with 10 bases in between.

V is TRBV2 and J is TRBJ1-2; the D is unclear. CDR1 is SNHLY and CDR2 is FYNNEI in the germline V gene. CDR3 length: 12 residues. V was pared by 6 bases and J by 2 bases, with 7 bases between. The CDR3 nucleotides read TGTGCCAGCAGGGAGGAGAACTATGGCTACACCTTC. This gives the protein CASREENYGYTF.

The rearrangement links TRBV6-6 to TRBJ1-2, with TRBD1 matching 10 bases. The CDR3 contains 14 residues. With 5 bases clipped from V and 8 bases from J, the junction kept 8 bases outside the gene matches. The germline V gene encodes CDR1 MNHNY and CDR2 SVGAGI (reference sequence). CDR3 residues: CASSNGGTGEGYTF. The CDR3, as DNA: TGTGCCAGCAGTAACGGCGGGACAGGGGAGGGCTACACCTTC.

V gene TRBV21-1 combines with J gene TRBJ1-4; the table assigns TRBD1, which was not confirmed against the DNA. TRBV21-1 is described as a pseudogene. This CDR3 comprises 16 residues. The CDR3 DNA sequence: TGTGCCAGCAGTCGGGACAGCAATGCAACTAATGAAAAACTGTTTTTT. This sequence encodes CASSRDSNATNEKLFF.

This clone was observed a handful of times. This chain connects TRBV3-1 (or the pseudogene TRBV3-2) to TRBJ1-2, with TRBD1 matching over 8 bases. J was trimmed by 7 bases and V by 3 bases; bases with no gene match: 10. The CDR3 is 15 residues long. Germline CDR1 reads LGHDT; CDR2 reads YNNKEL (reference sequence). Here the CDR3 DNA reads TGTGCCAGCAGCCACTACCTGACAGGGGTTCGTGGCTACACCTTC. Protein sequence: CASSHYLTGVRGYTF.

Here the CDR3 DNA reads TGTGCCAGCAGCCTCGACAGGGGAGATACGCAGTATTTT. Translation: CASSLDRGDTQYF. The chain employs TRBV7-9 and TRBJ2-3; the match to TRBD1 covers 8 bases. Germline CDR1 SEHNR, CDR2 FQNEAQ (reference sequence). J lost 5 bases, V lost 5 bases, and 3 bases had no gene match. This CDR3 region has 13 residues.

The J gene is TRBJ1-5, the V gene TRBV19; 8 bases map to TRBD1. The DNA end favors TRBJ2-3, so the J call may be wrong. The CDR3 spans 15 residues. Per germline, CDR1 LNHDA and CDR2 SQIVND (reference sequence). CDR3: CASSTGQGWVQPQYF. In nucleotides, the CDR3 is TGTGCCAGTAGTACCGGACAGGGCTGGGTTCAGCCCCAGTATTTT.

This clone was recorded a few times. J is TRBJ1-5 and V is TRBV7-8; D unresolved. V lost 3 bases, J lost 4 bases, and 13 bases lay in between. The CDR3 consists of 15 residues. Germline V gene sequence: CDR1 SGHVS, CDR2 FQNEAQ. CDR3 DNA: TGTGCCAGCAGCTTGGGAGAATCGCGTAATCAGCCCCAGCATTTT. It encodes CASSLGESRNQPQHF. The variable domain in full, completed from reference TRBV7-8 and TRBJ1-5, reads GAGVSQSPRYKVAKRGQDVALRCDPISGHVSLFWYQQALGQGPEFLTYFQNEAQLDKSGLPSDRFFAERPEGSVSTLKIQRTQQEDSAVYLCASSLGESRNQPQHFGDGTRLSIL.

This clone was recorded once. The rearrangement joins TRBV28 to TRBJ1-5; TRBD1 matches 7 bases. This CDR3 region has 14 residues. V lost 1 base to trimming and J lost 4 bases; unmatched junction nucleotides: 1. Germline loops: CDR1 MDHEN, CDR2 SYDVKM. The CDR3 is CASSLSGGNQPQHF. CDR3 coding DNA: TGTGCCAGCAGTTTATCAGGGGGAAATCAGCCCCAGCATTTT.

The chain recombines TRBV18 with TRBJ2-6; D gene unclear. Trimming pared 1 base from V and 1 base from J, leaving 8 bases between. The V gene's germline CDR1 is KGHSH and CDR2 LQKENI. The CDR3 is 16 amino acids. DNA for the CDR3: TGTGCCAGCTCACCACAATTCCATTCTGGGGCCAACGTCCTGACTTTC. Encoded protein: CASSPQFHSGANVLTF.

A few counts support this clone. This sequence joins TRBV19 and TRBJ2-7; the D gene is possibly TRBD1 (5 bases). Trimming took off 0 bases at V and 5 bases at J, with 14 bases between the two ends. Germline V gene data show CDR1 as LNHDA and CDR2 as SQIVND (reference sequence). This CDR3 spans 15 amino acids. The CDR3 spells CASSIEAGYQNEQYF. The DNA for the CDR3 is TGTGCCAGTAGTATAGAAGCAGGGTATCAAAACGAGCAGTACTTC.

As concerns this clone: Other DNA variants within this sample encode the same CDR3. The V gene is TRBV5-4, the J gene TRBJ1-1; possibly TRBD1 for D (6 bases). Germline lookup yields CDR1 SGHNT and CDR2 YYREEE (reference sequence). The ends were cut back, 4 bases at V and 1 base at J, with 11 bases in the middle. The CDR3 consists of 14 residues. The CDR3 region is CASSPPTGNTEAFF. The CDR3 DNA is TGTGCCAGCAGCCCACCGACAGGGAACACTGAAGCTTTCTTT.

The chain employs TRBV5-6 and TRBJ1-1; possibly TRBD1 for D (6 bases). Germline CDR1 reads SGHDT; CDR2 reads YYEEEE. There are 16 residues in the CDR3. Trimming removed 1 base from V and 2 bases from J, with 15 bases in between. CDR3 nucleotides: TGTGCCAGCAGCTTGATAGGCGGGGGCCGTAACACTGAAGCTTTCTTT. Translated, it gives CASSLIGGGRNTEAFF.

CDR3 nucleotides: TGTGCCATCAGTCAGGACCGGGGGGCTCCTGGTGGCTACACCTTC. It encodes CAISQDRGAPGGYTF. The chain carries TRBV10-3 and TRBJ1-2, with a possible D match to TRBD1 (6 bases). V was clipped by 5 bases and J by 7 bases, with 20 bases between them. This CDR3 is 15 amino acids long. Germline loops: CDR1 ENHRY, CDR2 SYGVKD.

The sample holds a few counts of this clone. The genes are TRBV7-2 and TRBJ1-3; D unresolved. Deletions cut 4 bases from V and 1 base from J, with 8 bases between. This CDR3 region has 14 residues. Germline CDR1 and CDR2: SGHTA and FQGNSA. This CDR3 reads CASSSRLSGNTIYF. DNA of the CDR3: TGTGCCAGCAGCTCGAGGTTGTCTGGAAACACCATATATTTT.

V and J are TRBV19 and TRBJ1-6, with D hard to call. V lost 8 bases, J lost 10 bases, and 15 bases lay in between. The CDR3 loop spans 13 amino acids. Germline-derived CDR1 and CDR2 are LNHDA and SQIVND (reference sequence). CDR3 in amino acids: CASAPFGSSPLHF. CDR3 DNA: TGTGCCAGTGCCCCTTTTGGGAGCTCACCCCTCCACTTT.

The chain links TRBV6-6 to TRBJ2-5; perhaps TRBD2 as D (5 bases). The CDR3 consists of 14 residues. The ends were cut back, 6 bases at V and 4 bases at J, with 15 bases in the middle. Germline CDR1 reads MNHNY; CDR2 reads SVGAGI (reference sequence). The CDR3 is CASRTGLAGETQYF. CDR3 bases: TGTGCCAGCAGAACCGGGCTAGCCGGAGAGACCCAGTACTTC.

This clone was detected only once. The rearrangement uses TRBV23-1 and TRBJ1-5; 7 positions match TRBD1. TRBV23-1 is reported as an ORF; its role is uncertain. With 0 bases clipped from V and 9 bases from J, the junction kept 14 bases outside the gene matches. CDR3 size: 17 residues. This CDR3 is CASSQSREGANPGPQHF. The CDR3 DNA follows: TGCGCCAGCAGTCAATCTCGGGAGGGGGCGAATCCGGGGCCCCAGCATTTT.

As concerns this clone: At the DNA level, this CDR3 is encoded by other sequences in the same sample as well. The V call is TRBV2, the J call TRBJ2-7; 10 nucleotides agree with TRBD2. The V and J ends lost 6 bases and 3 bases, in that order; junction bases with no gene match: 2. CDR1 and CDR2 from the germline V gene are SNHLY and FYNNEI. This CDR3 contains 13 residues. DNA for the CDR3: TGTGCCAGCAGAGCTAGCGGGAGCTACGAGCAGTACTTC. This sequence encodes CASRASGSYEQYF.

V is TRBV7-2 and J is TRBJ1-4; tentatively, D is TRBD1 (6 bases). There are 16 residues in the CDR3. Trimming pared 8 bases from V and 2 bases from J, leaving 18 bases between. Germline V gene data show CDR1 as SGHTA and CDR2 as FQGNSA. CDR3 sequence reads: CASQPGQSTTNEKLFF. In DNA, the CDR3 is TGTGCCAGCCAACCGGGACAAAGTACTACTAATGAAAAACTGTTTTTT.

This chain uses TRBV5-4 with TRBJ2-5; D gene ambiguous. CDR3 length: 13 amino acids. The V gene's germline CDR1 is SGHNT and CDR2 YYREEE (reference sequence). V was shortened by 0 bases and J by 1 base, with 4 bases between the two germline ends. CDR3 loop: CASSLATQETQYF. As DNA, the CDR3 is TGTGCCAGCAGCTTGGCTACCCAAGAGACCCAGTACTTC.

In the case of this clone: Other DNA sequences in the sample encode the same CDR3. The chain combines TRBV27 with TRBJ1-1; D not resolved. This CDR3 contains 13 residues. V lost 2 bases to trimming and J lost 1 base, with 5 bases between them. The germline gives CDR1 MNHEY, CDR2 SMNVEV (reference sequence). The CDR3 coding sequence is TGTGCCAGCAGTTTAAAGAGGAACACTGAAGCTTTCTTT. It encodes CASSLKRNTEAFF.

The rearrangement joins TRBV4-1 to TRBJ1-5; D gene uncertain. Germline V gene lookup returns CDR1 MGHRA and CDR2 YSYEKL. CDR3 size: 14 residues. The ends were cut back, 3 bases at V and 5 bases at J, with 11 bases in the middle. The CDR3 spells CASSQARYDQPQHF. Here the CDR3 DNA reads TGCGCCAGCAGCCAGGCCAGGTATGATCAGCCCCAGCATTTT.

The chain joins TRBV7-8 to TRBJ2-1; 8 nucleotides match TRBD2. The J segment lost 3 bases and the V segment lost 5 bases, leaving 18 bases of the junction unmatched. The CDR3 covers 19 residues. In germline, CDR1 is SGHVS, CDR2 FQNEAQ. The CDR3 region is CASSNALAGPSLSYNEQFF. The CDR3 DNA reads TGTGCCAGCAGCAATGCCCTAGCGGGCCCCTCTTTAAGCTACAATGAGCAGTTCTTC.

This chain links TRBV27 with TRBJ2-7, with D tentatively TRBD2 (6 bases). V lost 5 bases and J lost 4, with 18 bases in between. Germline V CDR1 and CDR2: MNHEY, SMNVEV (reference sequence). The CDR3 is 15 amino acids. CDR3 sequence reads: CASSLRSGTPYEQYF. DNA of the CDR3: TGTGCCAGCAGTCTCCGGTCCGGGACTCCATACGAGCAGTACTTC.